The clone carrying this T cell receptor (beta chain) has a handful of counts. What it recognizes is unknown. TCRdb re-derived calls from the RT-PCR reads in MiXCR, one entry per CDR3 protein. The repertoire consists of about 780,000 distinct CDR3 sequences, with around a sixth occurring once and the leading ten covering approximately 10%. These data originate in a study of response to subunit inactivated influenza vaccine. CDR3 size: 12 residues. Germline CDR1 and CDR2: SGHAT and FQDESV (reference sequence). Trimming cost V 4 bases and J 5 bases, with 9 bases left between them. The study's findings and limits: Only a handful of new T cells, the authors suggested, are recruited with each seasonal influenza vaccination.

The chain recombines TRBV11-1 with TRBJ2-7, with unresolved D. The TCR comes from a man aged 45-65 years who received an inactivated influenza vaccine. The sequenced sample was PBMCs from blood, obtained 5 to 6 days after vaccination. The CDR3 loop reads CASSYDRHEQYF. For the CDR3, the DNA is TGTGCCAGCAGCTACGACCGGCACGAGCAGTACTTC.